These 19 T cell receptor beta chains came from one sample sequenced in a study of blood T cells in healthy people across ages. A sample-barcoded 5' primer and a J-beta primer mix were used in a second PCR of roughly 7 to 11 cycles. A single record per CDR3 protein comes from TCRdb applying MiXCR to the 5' RACE reads. The sample has 1.5 million or so distinct CDR3 sequences, approximately 42% seen once. Sequenced sample: blood. These TCRs come from a woman aged 18-29 years in good health.

This clonotype was counted a few times. The CDR3 is CASSLAVSNQPQHF. The CDR3 region has the DNA TGTGCCAGCAGTTTAGCAGTTAGCAATCAGCCCCAGCATTTT. The rearrangement uses TRBV27 and TRBJ1-5; unclear D gene. Germline V gene lookup returns CDR1 MNHEY and CDR2 SMNVEV (reference sequence). V dropped 2 bases and J dropped 0 bases, with 5 bases sitting between them. This CDR3 spans 14 amino acids.

This clonotype showed up just a few times. V gene TRBV5-1 combines with J gene TRBJ2-5; D remains ambiguous. This CDR3 has 12 residues. V gave up 6 bases and J gave up 4 bases, with 10 bases separating them. CDR1 and CDR2 from the germline V gene are SGHRS and YFSETQ. The CDR3 region has the DNA TGCGCCAGCATCCCCACACGAGAGACCCAGTACTTC. It codes for CASIPTRETQYF.

The chain has TRBV20-1 and TRBJ1-2; D not resolved. Germline loops: CDR1 DFQATT, CDR2 SNEGSKA (reference sequence). The CDR3 is 15 amino acids. Trimming stripped 1 base from V and 2 bases from J, with 14 bases between. As DNA, the CDR3 is TGCAGTGCTAGAGGCTATGAAGGCCGGAACTATGGCTACACCTTC. It specifies CSARGYEGRNYGYTF.

The chain is built from TRBV12-3 or TRBV12-4 and TRBJ2-7, with D perhaps TRBD1 (6 bases). V was trimmed by 3 bases and J by 0 bases, leaving 9 bases between them. This CDR3 has 14 residues. Here the CDR3 reads CASSFWDNSYEQYF. CDR3 bases: TGTGCCAGCAGTTTCTGGGACAACTCCTACGAGCAGTACTTC.

The table lists this clonotype with a few counts. The V and J genes are TRBV29-1 and TRBJ2-1, with D hard to call. The V end was cut by 1 base, the J end by 15 bases, with 13 bases between. Germline values: CDR1 SQVTM, CDR2 ANQGSEA. CDR3 size: 11 residues. Here the CDR3 DNA reads TGCAGCGTTGAAGTGAGTCGGACGGGGTTCTTC. As protein: CSVEVSRTGFF.

The chain has TRBV7-9 and TRBJ2-4; TRBD2 agrees at 11 bases. After removal of 6 bases from V and 4 bases from J, the junction contained 2 bases not matched to a gene. Germline lookup yields CDR1 SEHNR and CDR2 FQNEAQ (reference sequence). There are 14 residues in the CDR3. CDR3 nucleotide sequence: TGTGCCAGCAGTCCTAGCGGGAGGAAAAACATTCAGTACTTC. This gives the protein CASSPSGRKNIQYF.

The chain links TRBV4-1 to TRBJ2-2, with D uncertain. Germline values: CDR1 MGHRA, CDR2 YSYEKL. V was pared by 0 bases and J by 4 bases, with 6 bases between. CDR3 length: 14 amino acids. The CDR3 DNA reads as TGCGCCAGCAGCCAAGATTTGGGCACCGGGGAGCTGTTTTTT. It yields the protein CASSQDLGTGELFF.

The gene calls are TRBV28 and TRBJ2-2; a weak D match, TRBD2 (6 bases). V dropped 3 bases and J dropped 0 bases, with 17 bases sitting between them. The V gene's germline CDR1 is MDHEN and CDR2 SYDVKM. CDR3 length: 18 residues. In DNA form, the CDR3 reads TGTGCCAGCAGTTTGGAGGGAGTAATCTCCGCGAACACCGGGGAGCTGTTTTTT. Protein product: CASSLEGVISANTGELFF.

This clonotype has only a few counts. The rearrangement uses TRBV20-1 and TRBJ2-3; the match to TRBD2 covers 11 bases. The V segment lost 4 bases and the J segment 6 bases; nucleotides outside the gene matches: 12. CDR3 length: 16 amino acids. Germline-derived CDR1 and CDR2 are DFQATT and SNEGSKA (reference sequence). CDR3 DNA: TGCAGTGCTAATGGGGATAGCGGGAGGGGAACGGATACGCAGTATTTT. It codes for CSANGDSGRGTDTQYF.

The chain uses TRBV4-3 and TRBJ1-1, with D possibly matching TRBD1 (5 bases). V lost 1 base and J 1 base, leaving 13 bases between the germline ends. CDR3 length: 16 residues. Looked up from germline, CDR1 is LGHNA and CDR2 is YSLEER. The CDR3 coding sequence is TGCGCCAGCAGCCAAGCGGGTCAGGGAGAGAACACTGAAGCTTTCTTT. This encodes CASSQAGQGENTEAFF.

This sequence joins TRBV20-1 and TRBJ2-1; D not certain. Germline CDR1 DFQATT, CDR2 SNEGSKA (reference sequence). The CDR3 runs to 12 residues. Trimming stripped 6 bases from V and 7 bases from J, with 13 bases between. CDR3 bases: TGCAGTGCCCCGCGCCAGCGTAATGAGCAGTTCTTC. Its protein product is CSAPRQRNEQFF.

This clonotype was seen only a few times. V is TRBV4-3 and J is TRBJ2-1, with TRBD1 as a possible D gene (6 bases). The CDR3 has 15 residues. The germline V and J ends were trimmed by 1 base and 6 bases, with 13 bases remaining between them. Germline CDR1 reads LGHNA; CDR2 reads YSLEER. This chain's CDR3 is CASSQVQGVSNEQFF. CDR3 nucleotides: TGCGCCAGCAGCCAAGTACAGGGAGTTTCCAATGAGCAGTTCTTC.

The chain carries TRBV3-1 and TRBJ2-3; D is uncertain. CDR1 is LGHDT and CDR2 is YNNKEL in the germline V gene (reference sequence). Trimming stripped 3 bases from V and 4 bases from J, with 11 bases between. The CDR3 length is 14 residues. For the CDR3, the DNA is TGTGCCAGCAGCCACCACATTGATGCAGATACGCAGTATTTT. This translates into CASSHHIDADTQYF.

This chain uses TRBV7-8 with TRBJ2-5; no firm D call. Germline CDR1 reads SGHVS; CDR2 reads FQNEAQ. Deletions cut 2 bases from V and 3 bases from J, with 13 bases between. This CDR3 has 15 amino acids. CDR3 residues: CASSLLGPEEETQYF. As DNA, the CDR3 is TGTGCCAGCAGCTTATTAGGACCCGAGGAAGAGACCCAGTACTTC. Full variable domain (outside the CDR3, taken from reference TRBV7-8 and TRBJ2-5): GAGVSQSPRYKVAKRGQDVALRCDPISGHVSLFWYQQALGQGPEFLTYFQNEAQLDKSGLPSDRFFAERPEGSVSTLKIQRTQQEDSAVYLCASSLLGPEEETQYFGPGTRLLVL.

The chain couples TRBV24-1 to TRBJ2-1; TRBD1 agrees at 7 bases. The V segment lost 9 bases and the J segment 5 bases; nucleotides outside the gene matches: 12. Germline CDR1 reads KGHDR; CDR2 reads SFDVKD. This CDR3 is 15 amino acids long. The chain's CDR3 is CATAPGTVPHNEQFF. CDR3 coding DNA: TGTGCCACCGCCCCCGGGACAGTACCTCACAATGAGCAGTTCTTC.

This clonotype was counted ten times or more. The V and J genes are TRBV20-1 and TRBJ2-7; weak D call: TRBD2 (5 bases). Germline-derived CDR1 and CDR2 are DFQATT and SNEGSKA (reference sequence). The CDR3 extends over 15 amino acids. V was trimmed by 0 bases and J by 0 bases, leaving 12 bases between them. The CDR3 region is CSARDRRTVSYEQYF. As DNA, the CDR3 is TGCAGTGCTAGAGATCGGAGGACGGTCTCCTACGAGCAGTACTTC.

Points on this clonotype: This may arise from a read error, as a much more abundant clone is one base away. The genes are TRBV11-2 and TRBJ2-1, with D unclear. V was trimmed by 0 bases and J by 13 bases, leaving 16 bases between them. This CDR3 is built from 14 residues. In germline, CDR1 is SGHAT, CDR2 FQNNGV. CDR3 sequence: CASSLDLLQETQFF. CDR3 coding DNA: TGTGCCAGCAGCTTAGATCTGCTACAAGAGACCCAGTTCTTC.

This clonotype has a single count. V gene TRBV27 combines with J gene TRBJ1-2, with D tentatively TRBD1 (6 bases). Per germline, CDR1 MNHEY and CDR2 SMNVEV (reference sequence). The CDR3 sequence is 14 residues long. Trimming pared 6 bases from V and 4 bases from J, leaving 15 bases between. The CDR3 DNA reads as TGTGCCAGCAGGCCGCGGGGGCCGGGCTATGGCTACACCTTC. Encoded protein: CASRPRGPGYGYTF.

Remarks on this clonotype: A much larger clone differs by one base, so this may be a read error. The chain links TRBV7-9 to TRBJ2-5; D is uncertain. The J call could be wrong; TRBJ2-1 is a better fit for the DNA end. CDR3 length: 12 amino acids. Looked up from germline, CDR1 is SEHNR and CDR2 is FQNEAQ (reference sequence). The CDR3, as DNA: TGTGCCAGCAGCTTAGAGCAAGAGACCCAGTTCTTC. Translated, it gives CASSLEQETQFF.